This TCR beta chain was obtained from a study of identical twins. Study results and limitations: There were fewer insertions in abundant cord blood beta clonotypes, but memory repertoires showed no such pattern. Modelling approaches yielded underestimates of out-of-frame TCR alpha sharing between monozygotic twins.

V lost 6 bases to trimming and J lost 4 bases; unmatched junction nucleotides: 6. Germline CDR1 MNHEY, CDR2 SVGEGT. The CDR3 extends over 15 amino acids. Note on this clonotype: Its antigen remains unidentified.

Each CDR3 protein gets one entry after TCRdb re-called the 5' RACE reads with MiXCR. The sample holds about 1.7 million distinct CDR3 sequences, less than 40% seen once. The V call is TRBV6-2 or TRBV6-3, the J call TRBJ2-3; 11 bases fit TRBD2. This TCR was sampled from a newborn girl in good health. Sequenced input: cord blood. As DNA, the CDR3 is TGTGCCAGCAGACGCGGACTAGCGGGCCCAGATACGCAGTATTTT. It encodes CASRRGLAGPDTQYF.